These T cell receptor beta chains were read from a single sample in a study of blood T cell repertoires in COVID-19. Profiling relied on immunoSEQ multiplex PCR, and the TCRdb table lists in-frame clones only, not all of them. The sample records a few hundred thousand clones, 85% being singletons. Specimen: peripheral blood. These receptors all come from a man aged 50 to 59 with active or convalescent COVID-19. CDR3s include the opening cysteine and the closing phenylalanine or tryptophan. Fields, in order: J gene, V gene, clone size, D gene, CDR3 protein, CDR3 DNA. A D gene is named only where the DNA matches it firmly. Size values are once, few and many counts, or a class for expanded clones, and some rows have none.

>TRBJ2-7|TRBV27|.|TRBD1
CASRYGPGQGVYEQYF
TGTGCCAGCAGGTACGGACCGGGACAGGGAGTGTACGAGCAGTACTTC
>TRBJ1-5|TRBV30|.|.
CAWSAGSGNQPQHF
TGTGCCTGGAGTGCAGGGTCGGGCAATCAGCCCCAGCATTTT
>TRBJ1-2|TRBV4-1|.|TRBD1
CASSHGTGDYGYTF
TGCGCCAGCAGCCATGGGACAGGGGACTATGGCTACACCTTC
>TRBJ1-5|TRBV11-3|.|.
CASSLAGQYSNQPQHF
TGTGCCAGCAGCTTAGCCGGACAGTATAGCAATCAGCCCCAGCATTTT
>TRBJ1-1|TRBV12-5|once|.
CASGFFLTGGTEAFF
TGTGCTAGTGGTTTTTTTCTTACCGGAGGGACTGAAGCTTTCTTT
>TRBJ1-5|TRBV28|.|TRBD1
CASSLPIGQGGISGPQHF
TGTGCCAGCAGTTTACCTATTGGACAGGGGGGGATCAGTGGGCCCCAGCATTTT
>TRBJ2-7|TRBV7-9|few|TRBD1
CASSPRATGGKPYEQYF
TGTGCCAGCAGCCCTAGGGCGACAGGGGGCAAGCCCTACGAGCAGTACTTC
>TRBJ2-7|TRBV27|many|TRBD1
CASSFTGTGGYEQYF
TGTGCCAGCAGTTTTACCGGGACAGGGGGCTACGAGCAGTACTTC
>TRBJ2-2|TRBV7-2|.|.
CASSFGQTGELFF
TGTGCCAGCAGCTTCGGACAGACCGGGGAGCTGTTTTTT
>TRBJ2-3|TRBV11-2|few|TRBD2
CASSLGWRGEGDTQYF
TGTGCCAGCAGCTTGGGATGGCGGGGGGAGGGAGATACGCAGTATTTT
>TRBJ1-2|TRBV6-6|once|TRBD1
CASSIRQGNYGYTF
TGTGCCAGCAGTATCCGACAGGGTAACTATGGCTACACCTTC
>TRBJ2-7|TRBV5-1|.|.
CASSLVLGRTYEQYF
TGCGCCAGCAGCTTGGTGCTGGGGAGGACCTACGAGCAGTACTTC
>TRBJ2-5|TRBV19|.|TRBD1
CASRPQGSLWETQYF
TGTGCCAGTAGACCACAGGGGAGCCTCTGGGAGACCCAGTACTTC
>TRBJ1-2|TRBV6-5|.|.
CASSYRAEADGGYTF
TGTGCCAGCAGTTACCGCGCAGAGGCAGATGGTGGCTACACCTTC
>TRBJ1-2|TRBV11-2|.|.
CASSSVSGKISNYGYTF
TGTGCCAGCAGCTCCGTTTCCGGGAAGATCTCTAACTATGGCTACACCTTC
>TRBJ2-5|TRBV5-5|once|.
CASSLASHGGDAQYF
TGTGCCAGCAGCTTGGCCTCACACGGCGGGGATGCCCAGTACTTC
>TRBJ2-3|TRBV2|.|TRBD2
CASKGLAADTQYF
TGTGCCAGCAAAGGACTAGCGGCGGATACGCAGTATTTT
>TRBJ2-5|TRBV7-9|once|.
CASSFPSETQYF
TGTGCCAGCAGCTTTCCCTCGGAGACCCAGTACTTC
>TRBJ2-7|TRBV3-1/TRBV3-2|.|TRBD1
CASSQGSGQGPEQYF
TGTGCCAGCAGCCAAGGGTCCGGACAGGGGCCCGAGCAGTACTTC
>TRBJ1-2|TRBV15|once|.
CATSRDRLEPPGYTF
TGTGCCACCAGCAGAGATCGACTAGAGCCCCCTGGCTACACCTTC
>TRBJ1-1|TRBV25-1|.|TRBD1
CASSHLGQLGSKNTEAFF
TGTGCCAGCAGCCACCTGGGACAGCTTGGATCGAAGAACACTGAAGCTTTCTTT
>TRBJ2-1|TRBV5-1|.|TRBD2
CASSLLGGRAGNEQFF
TGCGCCAGCAGCTTGCTCGGCGGGAGGGCCGGCAATGAGCAGTTCTTC
>TRBJ2-1|TRBV29-1|.|.
CSVEDRRDNEQFF
TGCAGCGTTGAAGATCGGAGGGACAATGAGCAGTTCTTC
>TRBJ2-2|TRBV2|once|TRBD2
CASSELAGGTGELFF
TGTGCCAGCAGTGAACTAGCGGGGGGCACCGGGGAGCTGTTTTTT
>TRBJ2-5|TRBV27|.|.
CASSLWGRTEETQYF
TGTGCCAGCAGTTTATGGGGGCGGACCGAAGAGACCCAGTACTTC
>TRBJ1-2|TRBV19|few|TRBD1
CASSPGQLPNYGYTF
TGTGCCAGTAGTCCGGGACAGCTACCTAACTATGGCTACACCTTC
>TRBJ1-4|TRBV19|.|TRBD1
CASRGQGAVTNEKLFF
TGTGCCAGTAGGGGACAGGGGGCCGTCACTAATGAAAAACTGTTTTTT
>TRBJ2-3|TRBV18|.|.
CASSLLAVGGDTQYF
TGTGCCAGCTCACTCCTTGCTGTTGGAGGGGATACGCAGTATTTT
>TRBJ2-2|TRBV11-2|.|.
CASSPKGGVTGELFF
TGTGCCAGCAGCCCCAAAGGGGGGGTCACCGGGGAGCTGTTTTTT
>TRBJ2-5|TRBV19|.|TRBD1
CASSIGAGQVQETQYF
TGTGCCAGTAGTATAGGTGCGGGACAGGTTCAAGAGACCCAGTACTTC
>TRBJ1-5|TRBV6-5|.|TRBD1
CASRRQGVSNQPQHF
TGTGCCAGCAGAAGACAGGGGGTCAGCAATCAGCCCCAGCATTTT
>TRBJ1-1|TRBV25-1|few|.
CASSEQGWSRPEAFF
TGTGCCAGCAGCGAACAGGGTTGGTCGAGGCCGGAAGCTTTCTTT
>TRBJ1-2|TRBV30|.|.
CAWSGMGPAVDGYTF
TGTGCGTGGAGTGGGATGGGTCCGGCGGTGGATGGCTACACCTTC
>TRBJ2-7|TRBV30|.|.
CAWSVGTTYEQYF
TGTGCCTGGAGTGTCGGGACAACCTACGAGCAGTACTTC
>TRBJ2-2|TRBV4-1|.|TRBD2
CASKLAGFGTGELFF
TGCGCCAGTAAACTAGCGGGGTTTGGGACCGGGGAGCTGTTTTTT
>TRBJ2-7|TRBV28|.|TRBD1
CASSLLYRGPYEQYF
TGTGCCAGCAGTTTATTATACAGGGGGCCCTACGAGCAGTACTTC
>TRBJ1-3|TRBV21-1|.|.
CASSETGQSHSGNTIYF
TGTGCCAGCAGCGAAACGGGACAGTCCCACTCTGGAAACACCATATATTTT
>TRBJ2-1|TRBV6-6|.|.
CASSYSGALTQDEQFF
TGTGCCAGCAGTTACTCGGGGGCGCTGACCCAGGATGAGCAGTTCTTC
>TRBJ1-1|TRBV29-1|.|TRBD1
CSVVLMDRGLNTEAFF
TGCAGCGTTGTGTTGATGGACAGGGGCTTGAACACTGAAGCTTTCTTT
>TRBJ2-1|TRBV7-9|.|TRBD2
CASSLYHLAGTYNEQFF
TGTGCCAGCAGCCTTTACCACCTAGCGGGGACCTACAATGAGCAGTTCTTC
>TRBJ1-6|TRBV5-1|.|TRBD1
CASSTGQGGNSPLHF
TGCGCCAGCAGCACAGGACAGGGAGGGAATTCACCCCTCCACTTT
>TRBJ1-5|TRBV19|.|.
CASSTPSGRHLAWGGQPQHF
TGTGCCAGTAGCACCCCATCGGGGCGCCATTTAGCTTGGGGAGGTCAGCCCCAGCATTTT
>TRBJ2-1|TRBV4-2|.|TRBD2
CASSQTGLAGGRQFF
TGTGCCAGCAGCCAAACCGGACTAGCGGGAGGGCGGCAGTTCTTC
>TRBJ1-1|TRBV15|.|.
CATSREAGDTEAFF
TGTGCCACCAGCAGAGAGGCGGGGGACACTGAAGCTTTCTTT
>TRBJ2-1|TRBV3-1/TRBV3-2|.|TRBD2
CASSPTWTSGSNEQFF
TGTGCCAGCAGCCCCACCTGGACTAGCGGGAGCAATGAGCAGTTCTTC
>TRBJ2-7|TRBV3-1/TRBV3-2|.|.
CASSLKTVSYEQYF
TGTGCCAGCAGCCTAAAGACAGTATCCTACGAGCAGTACTTC
>TRBJ2-4|TRBV20-1|.|.
CSAALANIQYF
TGCAGTGCTGCTCTAGCTAACATTCAGTACTTC
>TRBJ2-3|TRBV7-9|once|TRBD2
CASSQGTSGFTDTQYF
TGTGCCAGCAGTCAAGGGACTAGCGGTTTCACAGATACGCAGTATTTT
>TRBJ2-1|TRBV12-5|.|.
CASGPSAGGKQFF
TGTGCTAGTGGTCCCTCAGCAGGAGGAAAGCAGTTCTTC
>TRBJ2-6|TRBV15|few|TRBD1
CAIGRQGQSGANVLTF
TGTGCCATCGGACGACAGGGTCAATCTGGGGCCAACGTCCTGACTTTC
>TRBJ1-1|TRBV7-2|once|.
CASSSQMNTEAFF
TGTGCCAGCAGCTCCCAGATGAACACTGAAGCTTTCTTT
>TRBJ2-7|TRBV2|.|TRBD1
CASRLDRGRHEQYF
TGTGCCAGCAGGCTAGACAGGGGACGGCACGAGCAGTACTTC
>TRBJ1-2|TRBV18|.|.
CASSPPIQNNYGYTF
TGTGCCAGCTCACCACCTATACAGAACAACTATGGCTACACCTTC
>TRBJ2-1|TRBV6-1|.|.
CASSEAKERTFSYNEQFF
TGTGCCAGCAGTGAAGCGAAGGAGCGGACCTTCTCCTACAATGAGCAGTTCTTC
>TRBJ2-7|TRBV10-1|.|TRBD2
CASGRAGTYEQYF
TGCGCCAGCGGGAGGGCAGGCACCTACGAGCAGTACTTC
>TRBJ1-3|TRBV3-1/TRBV3-2|.|TRBD1
CASSQAPPGQGRPGNTIYF
TGTGCCAGCAGCCAAGCTCCCCCGGGACAGGGACGGCCTGGAAACACCATATATTTT
>TRBJ1-1|TRBV4-1|.|.
CASSLRGSEAFF
TGCGCCAGCAGCCTCCGGGGTTCTGAAGCTTTCTTT